This T cell receptor beta chain came from a study of blood T cell repertoires in COVID-19. Repertoires were generated with immunoSEQ multiplex PCR, while TCRdb's copy carries only in-frame clones and drops some. The table shows about 160,000 clones, with approximately 87% occurring only once. V trimming: 4 bases; J trimming: 0 bases; junction bases outside the gene matches: 5. This CDR3 contains 16 residues. Germline assignment: CDR1 SGHNT and CDR2 YYREEE (reference sequence). V and J are TRBV5-4 and TRBJ1-3; TRBD1 aligns across 9 bases. The TCR comes from a woman in her 70s with COVID-19, enrolled during active disease. The specimen sequenced was peripheral blood. CDR3 DNA: TGTGCCAGCAGCCTGGACAGGGGAGTCTCTGGAAACACCATATATTTT. It yields the protein CASSLDRGVSGNTIYF.